Each of the 19 T cell receptor beta chains below was sequenced from the same sample in a study of radiation and T cells in renal cell carcinoma. Noted time point: blood 4 weeks post-SBRT, at nephrectomy. Noted treatment: 15 Gy SBRT to primary tumor, nephrectomy 4 weeks later. The protocol was immunoSEQ multiplex PCR, while the TCRdb copy is restricted to in-frame clones and leaves out a portion. Here the sample spans 150,000 to 200,000 clones, 88% being singletons. The sample here was blood, taken from a patient whose treatment included radiotherapy and nephrectomy. These receptors were taken from a woman aged 50 to 60 with renal cell carcinoma.

The rearrangement uses TRBV19 and TRBJ2-3, with 8 positions matching TRBD1. V lost 3 bases and J lost 4; bases outside the gene matches: 6. Germline CDR1 is LNHDA and CDR2 is SQIVND (reference sequence). The CDR3 is made up of 15 amino acids. CDR3 sequence: CASSIEDREADTQYF. The CDR3 region has the DNA TGTGCCAGTAGTATCGAGGACAGGGAAGCAGATACGCAGTATTTT.

This chain connects TRBV4-3 to TRBJ2-1, with D unresolved. Trimming took 0 bases from V and 1 from J, leaving 16 bases between them. The CDR3 covers 18 residues. The germline V gene encodes CDR1 LGHNA and CDR2 YSLEER. The CDR3 DNA follows: TGCGCCAGCAGCCAAGATCCGCCGAGTCTCTCGTCCTACAATGAGCAGTTCTTC. Encoded protein: CASSQDPPSLSSYNEQFF.

J is TRBJ2-3 and V is TRBV5-6; 10 nucleotides match TRBD2. The CDR3 loop spans 15 amino acids. Looked up from germline, CDR1 is SGHDT and CDR2 is YYEEEE. The ends lost 3 bases at V and 10 bases at J; junction bases unmatched: 11. In DNA, the CDR3 is TGTGCCAGCAGCTCCGTGGCTAGCGGGGGTCCAGCGCAGTATTTT. The encoded protein is CASSSVASGGPAQYF.

The J gene is TRBJ2-7, the V gene TRBV5-1, with 8 positions matching TRBD1. The CDR3 length is 16 residues. With V trimmed by 2 bases and J by 5 bases, 12 bases remained unmatched. CDR1 SGHRS and CDR2 YFSETQ come from the germline V gene. CDR3 sequence reads: CASSLVSVRGRDEQYF. The CDR3 DNA sequence: TGCGCCAGCAGCTTAGTTTCGGTCAGGGGGCGCGACGAGCAGTACTTC.

The V gene is TRBV7-3, the J gene TRBJ2-1, with TRBD2 identical over 9 bases. The J segment lost 10 bases and the V segment lost 5 bases, leaving 9 bases of the junction unmatched. Germline-derived CDR1 and CDR2 are SGHTA and FQGTGA. The CDR3 is 14 amino acids. The CDR3 is CASSTSGGRAEQFF. CDR3 sequence (DNA): TGTGCCAGCAGCACCAGCGGGGGGCGGGCCGAGCAGTTCTTC.

The chain uses TRBV5-1 and TRBJ2-6; TRBD1 matches at 8 bases. Trimming at V came to 2 bases and at J to 1 base, leaving 14 bases not matched to a gene. Germline V gene data show CDR1 as SGHRS and CDR2 as YFSETQ. CDR3 length: 20 residues. The CDR3 here is CASSFRTGSTPKSGANVLTF. CDR3 in DNA: TGCGCCAGCAGCTTCCGGACAGGGAGTACACCTAAATCTGGGGCCAACGTCCTGACTTTC.

The chain joins TRBV6-1 to TRBJ1-1; D not resolved. The CDR3 spans 12 residues. Germline lookup yields CDR1 MNHNS and CDR2 SASEGT. V lost 1 base to trimming and J lost 5 bases, with 5 bases between them. The CDR3: CASSEGRTEAFF. Here the CDR3 DNA reads TGTGCCAGCAGTGAAGGTCGGACTGAAGCTTTCTTT.

Here the CDR3 DNA reads TGTGCCAGTAGTAATACAGGGGGAGTGGTCTATGGCTACACCTTC. Translating gives CASSNTGGVVYGYTF. This chain links TRBV19 with TRBJ1-2; TRBD1 aligns across 8 bases. V trimming: 4 bases; J trimming: 4 bases; junction bases outside the gene matches: 8. CDR1 is LNHDA and CDR2 is SQIVND in the germline V gene (reference sequence). The CDR3 is 15 residues long.

The DNA of the CDR3 is TGCGCCAGCAGCCCCGGTCAAAGGCATGGCTACACCTTC. Its protein product is CASSPGQRHGYTF. This chain joins TRBV5-1 and TRBJ1-2; D unclear. V was pared by 4 bases and J by 6 bases, with 13 bases between. The CDR3 extends over 13 amino acids. The germline gives CDR1 SGHRS, CDR2 YFSETQ.

With regard to this clone: This CDR3 is also generated by other DNA sequences in the sample. As DNA, the CDR3 is TGTGCCAGTAGTGGACAGACAAACACTGAAGCTTTCTTT. Translating it yields CASSGQTNTEAFF. The rearrangement links TRBV19 to TRBJ1-1; TRBD1 is a possible D gene (6 bases). The CDR3 sequence is 13 residues long. V was cut by 5 bases and J by 2 bases, with 9 bases left in between. Germline V gene sequence: CDR1 LNHDA, CDR2 SQIVND (reference sequence).

As for this clone: Distinct nucleotide sequences in the sample also encode this CDR3. This sequence joins TRBV2 and TRBJ2-1; TRBD2 aligns across 14 bases. J gave up 6 bases and V 6 bases, and 7 bases lay outside the gene matches. This CDR3 region has 16 residues. In germline, CDR1 is SNHLY, CDR2 FYNNEI. CDR3 protein: CASSLGLAGGLNEQFF. In DNA, the CDR3 is TGTGCCAGCAGCCTTGGACTAGCGGGGGGTCTCAATGAGCAGTTCTTC.

This clone was observed once. The rearrangement joins TRBV14 to TRBJ1-1, with D possibly TRBD1 on 5 matching bases. Germline V CDR1 and CDR2: SGHDN, FVKESK. The CDR3 runs to 13 residues. The germline V and J ends were trimmed by 1 base and 3 bases, with 6 bases remaining between them. The CDR3 nucleotides are TGTGCCAGCAGCCAAGTGACAGACACTGAAGCTTTCTTT. Translating it yields CASSQVTDTEAFF. Using reference TRBV14 and TRBJ1-1 for the parts outside the CDR3, the full variable domain is EAGVTQFPSHSVIEKGQTVTLRCDPISGHDNLYWYRRVMGKEIKFLLHFVKESKQDESGMPNNRFLAERTGGTYSTLKVQPAELEDSGVYFCASSQVTDTEAFFGQGTRLTVV.

This clone was seen a single time. This chain connects TRBV7-3 to TRBJ2-3; 12 positions agree with TRBD2. The germline V gene has CDR1 SGHTA and CDR2 FQGTGA. The CDR3 length is 15 residues. The V segment lost 5 bases and the J segment 4 bases; nucleotides outside the gene matches: 4. The CDR3, as DNA: TGTGCCAGCAGCCCGAGACTAGCGGGGGCAGATACGCAGTATTTT. Residues: CASSPRLAGADTQYF.

The sample holds one count of this clone. The chain recombines TRBV7-2 with TRBJ2-3, with TRBD1 matching 10 bases. The CDR3 extends over 15 amino acids. From germline, CDR1 is SGHTA and CDR2 FQGNSA. V was clipped by 4 bases and J by 14 bases; unmatched bases: 15. The CDR3 is CASSSTGGRAVSMYF. CDR3 DNA sequence: TGTGCCAGCAGCTCGACAGGGGGCCGGGCCGTGTCGATGTATTTT.

The chain is built from TRBV10-3 and TRBJ2-4, with 10 bases aligning to TRBD1. The CDR3 consists of 13 residues. The V and J ends lost 10 bases and 10 bases, in that order; junction bases with no gene match: 10. CDR1 and CDR2 (germline): ENHRY, SYGVKD. The CDR3: CATGWGTGDIQYF. The CDR3 DNA reads TGTGCCACTGGCTGGGGGACAGGGGATATTCAGTACTTC.

The rearrangement links TRBV19 to TRBJ1-2, with D possibly TRBD1 on 5 matching bases. Germline loops: CDR1 LNHDA, CDR2 SQIVND (reference sequence). The CDR3 length is 16 residues. The V end lost 3 bases, the J end lost 3 bases, and 17 bases lay between the germline ends. The CDR3 region is CASSMSSWGRDYGYTF. CDR3 coding DNA: TGTGCCAGTAGTATGAGCAGCTGGGGCCGGGACTATGGCTACACCTTC.

The chain links TRBV9 to TRBJ2-1; D is unresolved. The CDR3 is 14 amino acids. The germline V gene has CDR1 SGDLS and CDR2 YYNGEE. Deletions cut 4 bases from V and 5 bases from J, with 13 bases between. The DNA for the CDR3 is TGTGCCAGCAGCCTTCTTATAAGCCACAATGAGCAGTTCTTC. This encodes CASSLLISHNEQFF.

This clone was counted once. The J gene is TRBJ2-5, the V gene TRBV7-3, with TRBD2 matching 10 bases. This CDR3 has 13 residues. Germline-derived CDR1 and CDR2 are SGHTA and FQGTGA. With 5 bases clipped from V and 5 bases from J, the junction kept 2 bases outside the gene matches. CDR3 loop: CASSDSGGETQYF. CDR3 coding DNA: TGTGCCAGCAGCGATAGCGGGGGGGAGACCCAGTACTTC.

The V call is TRBV7-9, the J call TRBJ1-6; no firm D call. This CDR3 has 12 amino acids. Trimming removed 2 bases at V and 9 bases at J, with 5 bases between. The germline V gene encodes CDR1 SEHNR and CDR2 FQNEAQ (reference sequence). The CDR3 spells CASSLPPSPLHF. CDR3 DNA: TGTGCCAGCAGCTTACCCCCTTCACCCCTCCACTTT.